This T cell receptor beta chain is drawn from a study of blood T cell repertoires in COVID-19. Only in-frame clones appear in the TCRdb table, and some are missing; sequencing was by immunoSEQ multiplex PCR. The table lists fewer than 70,000 clones, around 87% of them singletons. Germline values: CDR1 LNHDA, CDR2 SQIVND (reference sequence). This CDR3 has 14 amino acids. V gave up 8 bases and J gave up 2 bases, with 13 bases separating them. There are a few counts of this clone. In the same sample, other DNA sequences code for this CDR3. Sequenced material: peripheral blood. The sequence came from a man aged 40-49 years with COVID-19, enrolled during active disease. The J gene is TRBJ1-5, the V gene TRBV19; a possible D gene is TRBD1 (6 bases). CDR3 amino acids: CASRGAGGNQPQHF. In nucleotides, the CDR3 is TGTGCCAGTCGGGGGGCAGGGGGCAATCAGCCCCAGCATTTT.